The T cell receptor beta chain under discussion was sequenced for a study of blood T cells in healthy people across ages. There are a few counts of this clonotype. Germline CDR1 is MNHEY and CDR2 is SVGAGI. The CDR3 loop spans 16 amino acids. The ends were cut back, 0 bases at V and 2 bases at J, with 11 bases in the middle. A second PCR, run for about 7 to 11 cycles, used a sample-barcoded 5' primer plus a J-beta primer mix. Every single cDNA molecule received a tag from a template-switch adaptor with 12 random nucleotides. TCRdb re-derived calls from the 5' RACE reads in MiXCR, one entry per CDR3 protein. The sample contains some 930,000 distinct CDR3 sequences, just under 30% of which appear only once. The sample was also reused in another study, on T cells of mothers and their children. As that study records: A few healthy Caucasian mothers and their six children were the donors.

The sequenced sample was blood. This TCR derives from a woman between 40 and 55 years old in good health. The gene calls are TRBV6-5 and TRBJ1-5; D remains ambiguous. CDR3: CASSYSPTPGNQPQHF. DNA for the CDR3: TGTGCCAGCAGTTACTCTCCCACTCCGGGCAATCAGCCCCAGCATTTT.